Below are 20 T cell receptor beta chains sequenced from a single sample in a study of T cell repertoires in cytomegalovirus infection (dated 2019 in TCRdb). The reads were generated on an Illumina HiSeq 1500. Using fastp trimming at Q25 and MiXCR clonotype assembly, TCRdb reanalyzed the public sequencing data and kept in-frame beta chains. Each CDR3 protein appears once, grouped with its most common genes and DNA. The sample data list 570,000 or so distinct CDR3 sequences, and 40% of these were observed just once. The leading ten clones occupy around 50% of the sample. No antigen has been assigned to these receptors. This specimen's treatment or condition label, interpreted: in vitro stimulation with specific CMV peptide epitopes to enrich CMV-specific T cells. The material was cultured PBMCs, obtained from culture after CMV antigen stimulation. Receptors originate from a human donor in good health (CMV status not recorded). Some clones in this sample may be carry-over from other donors' samples.

This clonotype occurred many times. This sequence joins TRBV7-2 and TRBJ2-7; no clear D. Germline CDR1 is SGHTA and CDR2 is FQGNSA. The CDR3 covers 14 residues. Trimming cost V 2 bases and J 2 bases, with 10 bases left between them. CDR3 residues: CASSLHGYPYEQYF. The CDR3 DNA sequence: TGTGCCAGCAGCTTACATGGCTATCCCTACGAGCAGTACTTC.

The chain recombines TRBV19 with TRBJ2-7; D is perhaps TRBD2 (6 bases). V dropped 10 bases and J dropped 2 bases, with 12 bases sitting between them. The CDR3 is 12 amino acids. Germline CDR1 LNHDA, CDR2 SQIVND (reference sequence). The chain's CDR3 is CATQGLAYEQYF. The CDR3 coding sequence is TGTGCCACGCAGGGACTTGCCTACGAGCAGTACTTC.

The chain links TRBV12-3 or TRBV12-4 to TRBJ2-5; TRBD2 matches at 8 bases. V shed 2 bases, J shed 0 bases, and the junction held 5 bases outside the gene matches. The CDR3 covers 16 residues. The CDR3 sequence is CASSLTRRGDQETQYF. CDR3 nucleotides: TGTGCCAGCAGTTTAACACGGCGGGGGGACCAAGAGACCCAGTACTTC.

J is TRBJ2-7 and V is TRBV6-2 or TRBV6-3, with TRBD2 matching over 7 bases. CDR1 is MNHEY, CDR2 SVGEGT, per germline. V shed 7 bases, J shed 4 bases, and the junction held 13 bases outside the gene matches. CDR3 length equals 15 residues. The CDR3, as DNA: TGTGCCAGCAATTTGGGGAGGGTCCATCCTTACGAGCAGTACTTC. Encoded protein: CASNLGRVHPYEQYF.

The rearrangement links TRBV11-1 to TRBJ2-1, with 10 nucleotides matching TRBD2. The CDR3 runs to 15 residues. V gave up 5 bases and J gave up 4 bases; unmatched junction bases: 5. The V gene's germline CDR1 is SGHAT and CDR2 FQDESV (reference sequence). The chain's CDR3 is CASSPLAGVYNEQFF. CDR3 DNA: TGTGCCAGCAGCCCCCTAGCGGGGGTTTACAATGAGCAGTTCTTC.

Comments on this clonotype: This sequence may be a read error, since a much larger clone differs from it by one base. CDR3 DNA: TGTGCCAGCAGCCTTCGCGACCCTTCTCCCTACAATGAGCAGTTCTTC. Encoded protein: CASSLRDPSPYNEQFF. The chain employs TRBV7-2 and TRBJ2-1, with D uncertain. There are 16 residues in the CDR3. The V and J ends lost 5 bases and 2 bases respectively, with 16 bases between them. CDR1 is SGHTA, CDR2 FQGNSA, per germline.

Many counts were recorded for this clonotype. The rearrangement joins TRBV11-2 to TRBJ1-1; D may be TRBD1 (6 bases). This CDR3 contains 15 residues. The ends were cut back, 0 bases at V and 6 bases at J, with 14 bases in the middle. Per germline, CDR1 SGHAT and CDR2 FQNNGV. The CDR3 spells CASSLDHRARAEAFF. The DNA of the CDR3 is TGTGCCAGCAGCTTAGATCACAGGGCCCGGGCTGAAGCTTTCTTT.

The chain is built from TRBV7-7 and TRBJ2-5, with 9 nucleotides matching TRBD2. J lost 2 bases, V lost 3 bases, and 7 bases had no gene match. The CDR3 is made up of 16 amino acids. CDR1 is SSHAT and CDR2 is FNYEAQ in the germline V gene (reference sequence). The CDR3, as DNA: TGTGCCAGCAGCTTGGGAGCGGGGGGACAACAAGAGACCCAGTACTTC. It is translated as CASSLGAGGQQETQYF.

The gene calls are TRBV4-1 and TRBJ2-7; tentative D call: TRBD1 (6 bases). The CDR3 covers 14 residues. Germline CDR1 is MGHRA and CDR2 is YSYEKL. V shed 0 bases and J shed 2 bases, with 8 bases lying between them. CDR3 DNA sequence: TGCGCCAGCAGCCAAGATACAGGGACCTACGAGCAGTACTTC. Its translation: CASSQDTGTYEQYF.

The chain combines TRBV15 with TRBJ2-7; TRBD1 agrees at 12 bases. V dropped 6 bases and J dropped 5; count of bases not matched to a gene: 5. This CDR3 spans 14 amino acids. Per germline, CDR1 LNHNV and CDR2 YYDKDF (reference sequence). The CDR3 protein is CATSTWDRGHEQYF. CDR3 in DNA: TGTGCCACCAGTACTTGGGACAGGGGGCACGAGCAGTACTTC.

The CDR3 DNA reads TGTGCCAGCAGCCGGACCGTCCAGGGGTATGGAAACACCATATATTTT. This translates into CASSRTVQGYGNTIYF. The chain employs TRBV5-6 and TRBJ1-3; D might be TRBD1 (6 bases). The CDR3 has 16 residues. The V and J ends lost 4 bases and 3 bases respectively, with 17 bases between them. Germline CDR1 SGHDT, CDR2 YYEEEE.

The chain recombines TRBV6-2 or TRBV6-3 with TRBJ2-2; no firm D call. The V and J ends lost 9 bases and 7 bases respectively, with 9 bases between them. Germline V gene lookup returns CDR1 MNHEY and CDR2 SVGEGT. The CDR3 sequence is 11 residues long. Here the CDR3 reads CARGRRGELFF. The CDR3 bases are TGTGCCAGAGGACGCCGCGGGGAGCTGTTTTTT.

This clonotype was recorded a few times. The chain uses TRBV7-9 and TRBJ2-7; D may be TRBD2 (6 bases). The CDR3 consists of 15 residues. Germline V gene sequence: CDR1 SEHNR, CDR2 FQNEAQ (reference sequence). V was cut by 5 bases and J by 0 bases, with 14 bases left in between. In nucleotides, the CDR3 is TGTGCCAGCAGCCACGGGACTTGGAGCTCCTACGAGCAGTACTTC. Translating gives CASSHGTWSSYEQYF.

The J gene is TRBJ2-3, the V gene TRBV6-2 or TRBV6-3, with D uncertain. This CDR3 has 16 residues. Trimming stripped 2 bases from V and 4 bases from J, with 16 bases between. Germline-derived CDR1 and CDR2 are MNHEY and SVGEGT. For the CDR3, the DNA is TGTGCCAGCAGTTACGACGGCCCGGCGACCGCAGATACGCAGTATTTT. It is translated as CASSYDGPATADTQYF.

The rearrangement links TRBV6-6 to TRBJ1-2; tentative D call: TRBD1 (5 bases). In germline, CDR1 is MNHNY, CDR2 SVGAGI (reference sequence). The V end lost 0 bases, the J end lost 5 bases, and 16 bases lay between the germline ends. The length of the CDR3 is 16 residues. Written as DNA, the CDR3 is TGTGCCAGCAGTTACTCGATTTGGGGCCGAACTTATGGCTACACCTTC. It specifies CASSYSIWGRTYGYTF.

The chain recombines TRBV27 with TRBJ2-1, with 7 bases aligning to TRBD1. Germline-derived CDR1 and CDR2 are MNHEY and SMNVEV (reference sequence). V was clipped by 3 bases and J by 0 bases; unmatched bases: 2. The CDR3 loop spans 15 amino acids. The CDR3, as DNA: TGTGCCAGCAGTTTGGGACAGATCTCCTACAATGAGCAGTTCTTC. Residues: CASSLGQISYNEQFF.

The chain has TRBV7-9 and TRBJ1-6, with TRBD1 as a possible D gene (6 bases). Trimming stripped 3 bases from V and 7 bases from J, with 28 bases between. In germline, CDR1 is SEHNR, CDR2 FQNEAQ (reference sequence). The CDR3 consists of 20 residues. The chain's CDR3 is CASSFFTGPYEDETNSPLHF. CDR3 in DNA: TGTGCCAGCAGCTTTTTTACAGGGCCATATGAGGACGAGACGAATTCACCCCTCCACTTT. The variable domain in full, completed from reference TRBV7-9 and TRBJ1-6, reads DTGVSQNPRHKITKRGQNVTFRCDPISEHNRLYWYRQTLGQGPEFLTYFQNEAQLEKSRLLSDRFSAERPKGSFSTLEIQRTEQGDSAMYLCASSFFTGPYEDETNSPLHFGNGTRLTVT.

This clonotype appeared many times. The V and J genes are TRBV7-2 and TRBJ2-1, with 11 bases identical to TRBD2. Per germline, CDR1 SGHTA and CDR2 FQGNSA. Trimming removed 5 bases from V and 10 bases from J; junction bases left unmatched: 13. CDR3 length: 16 residues. The CDR3 loop is CASSPDPLAGGHEQFF. CDR3 nucleotides: TGTGCCAGCAGCCCCGACCCGCTAGCGGGAGGTCACGAGCAGTTCTTC.

V and J are TRBV2 and TRBJ1-1, with 7 bases matching TRBD1. Germline assignment: CDR1 SNHLY and CDR2 FYNNEI. V shed 11 bases, J shed 4 bases, and the junction held 4 bases outside the gene matches. The CDR3 is 11 residues long. The CDR3 bases are TGTGCCGGTAGACAGGGCACTGAAGCTTTCTTT. This gives the protein CAGRQGTEAFF.

The V gene is TRBV7-2, the J gene TRBJ2-1, with D unclear. Germline V gives CDR1 SGHTA, CDR2 FQGNSA. Trimming stripped 5 bases from V and 8 bases from J, with 19 bases between. The length of the CDR3 is 15 residues. CDR3 region: CASSKGNPLYDEQFF. The CDR3 region has the DNA TGTGCCAGCAGCAAAGGGAACCCTCTGTACGATGAGCAGTTCTTC. Full variable domain (remainder filled in from reference TRBV7-2 and TRBJ2-1): GAGVSQSPSNKVTEKGKDVELRCDPISGHTALYWYRQSLGQGLEFLIYFQGNSAPDKSGLPSDRFSAERTGGSVSTLTIQRTQQEDSAVYLCASSKGNPLYDEQFFGPGTRLTVL.